This is a list of T cell receptor beta chains from one sample in a study of beta chain features in type 1 diabetes. Using immunoSEQ multiplex PCR, the repertoire was profiled, and TCRdb retains in-frame clones only, with some absent. The sample has some 350,000 clones, roughly a tenth seen once; the top ten hold roughly 0.6%. Sequenced: central memory CD4+ T cells from blood. The receptor source for this set is a man aged 25-45 years with type 1 diabetes. Each CDR3 is given with its conserved first and last residue. D genes are given only for firm matches. Size values are once, few and many counts, or a class for expanded clones, and some rows have none.

>TRBV27|TRBJ2-1|few|TRBD2
CASRVSGRSQNEQFF
TGTGCCAGCAGGGTTAGCGGGAGGTCTCAAAATGAGCAGTTCTTC
>TRBV21-1|TRBJ2-7|-|-
CASSDRDSTFYEQYF
TGTGCCAGCAGCGACCGGGACAGCACCTTCTACGAGCAGTACTTC
>TRBV29-1|TRBJ2-2|few|-
CSGSPGSCFF
-
>TRBV6-6|TRBJ1-5|few|-
CASSYPLRGSNQPQHF
TGTGCCAGCAGTTACCCTCTTCGGGGAAGCAATCAGCCCCAGCATTTT
>TRBV4-1|TRBJ2-5|-|TRBD2
CASSRGSSGDQETQYF
TGCGCCAGCAGCCGGGGTAGTAGCGGGGACCAAGAGACCCAGTACTTC
>TRBV11-1|TRBJ2-1|few|-
CASSLSSASISYNEQFF
TGTGCCAGCAGCTTGAGTTCGGCGAGTATTTCCTACAATGAGCAGTTCTTC
>TRBV30|TRBJ2-3|-|-
CAWSAAEGSRTDTQYF
TGTGCCTGGAGTGCCGCGGAGGGGTCGCGCACAGATACGCAGTATTTT
>TRBV7-9|TRBJ1-2|few|-
CASSLDWDGYTF
TGTGCCAGCAGCTTAGATTGGGATGGCTACACCTTC
>TRBV5-4|TRBJ2-7|few|-
CASSSHREEQYF
TGTGCCAGCAGCTCCCACCGGGAGGAGCAGTACTTC
>TRBV29-1|TRBJ2-3|-|-
CSAKDYRDTQYF
TGCAGCGCCAAGGACTACAGGGATACGCAGTATTTT
>TRBV6-5|TRBJ1-1|-|-
CASSRGDAAFF
TGTGCCAGCAGTCGAGGCGATGCAGCTTTCTTT
>TRBV29-1|TRBJ1-5|few|-
CSVGQSFNQPQHF
TGCAGCGTTGGGCAGTCCTTCAATCAGCCCCAGCATTTT
>TRBV4-3|TRBJ1-4|few|-
CASSQESRASNEKLFF
TGCGCCAGCAGCCAAGAGTCGCGGGCGTCTAATGAAAAACTGTTTTTT
>TRBV29-1|TRBJ2-1|few|-
CSASLAPKPMEFF
TGCAGCGCCAGCCTAGCCCCGAAGCCGATGGAGTTCTTC
>TRBV5-1|TRBJ2-3|-|TRBD2
CASSSSGRTDTQYF
TGCGCCAGCAGCTCTAGCGGGAGGACAGATACGCAGTATTTT
>TRBV30|TRBJ2-3|few|TRBD2
CAWTPSGSTDTQYF
TGTGCCTGGACGCCTAGCGGTAGCACAGATACGCAGTATTTT
>TRBV7-2|TRBJ2-1|-|-
CASSFYQDYNEQFF
TGTGCCAGCAGCTTCTACCAGGACTACAATGAGCAGTTCTTC
>TRBV11-2|TRBJ2-3|-|-
CASTRQYSSTDTQYF
TGTGCCAGCACGAGGCAGTATTCGAGCACAGATACGCAGTATTTT
>TRBV7-2|TRBJ2-7|-|-
CASSFGGATYEQYF
TGTGCCAGCAGCTTTGGGGGGGCCACCTACGAGCAGTACTTC
>TRBV7-2|TRBJ2-2|-|TRBD1
CASSLEMPGQGTSGELFF
TGTGCCAGCAGCTTAGAAATGCCGGGACAGGGGACGAGCGGGGAGCTGTTTTTT
>TRBV19|TRBJ1-2|many|TRBD1
CASTKGADRAAGYTF
TGTGCCAGTACCAAGGGAGCAGACAGGGCCGCGGGCTACACCTTC
>TRBV6-4|TRBJ1-4|-|TRBD1
CASSLQGVGEKLFF
TGTGCCAGCAGTTTACAGGGGGTGGGTGAAAAACTGTTTTTT
>TRBV6-1|TRBJ2-4|few|TRBD1
CAARQGAKNIQYF
TGTGCCGCAAGACAGGGGGCCAAAAACATTCAGTACTTC
>TRBV7-9|TRBJ1-1|-|-
CASSLARTFTEAFF
TGTGCCAGCTCTCTCGCTCGAACATTCACTGAAGCTTTCTTT
>TRBV11-2|TRBJ2-1|few|TRBD1
CASSLLRTGVYNEQFF
TGTGCCAGCAGCCTGTTAAGGACAGGGGTCTACAATGAGCAGTTCTTC
>TRBV7-2|TRBJ1-1|-|-
CASSLSSGRAFF
TGTGCCAGCAGCTTAAGTTCGGGGCGCGCTTTCTTT
>TRBV9|TRBJ1-3|-|-
CASSVSTGHSGNTIYF
TGTGCCAGCAGCGTCTCGACAGGTCACTCTGGAAACACCATATATTTT
>TRBV7-8|TRBJ1-3|few|-
CASSLGRFNTIYF
TGTGCCAGCAGCCTCGGCCGTTTTAACACCATATATTTT
>TRBV19|TRBJ1-4|few|-
CASSYGVNEKLFF
TGTGCCAGTAGTTACGGAGTAAATGAAAAACTGTTTTTT
>TRBV11-2|TRBJ2-5|-|-
CASSRGQEETQYF
TGTGCCAGCAGCCGGGGCCAGGAAGAGACCCAGTACTTC
>TRBV20-1|TRBJ1-4|-|-
CSAPWDGYLFF
TGCAGTGCTCCCTGGGACGGATATCTGTTTTTT
>TRBV5-1|TRBJ2-7|-|-
CASSGNRDEQYF
TGCGCCAGCAGCGGAAATAGGGACGAGCAGTACTTC
>TRBV7-9|TRBJ2-5|-|-
CASSLARETQYF
TGTGCCAGCAGCTTAGCGCGAGAGACCCAGTACTTC
>TRBV4-1|TRBJ1-3|few|TRBD1
CASSLQGSGNTIYF
TGCGCCAGCAGCCTACAGGGGAGTGGAAACACCATATATTTT
>TRBV7-9|TRBJ1-2|few|-
CASSQATDGGYTF
TGTGCCAGCAGCCAAGCCACGGACGGTGGCTACACCTTC
>TRBV30|TRBJ1-1|few|-
CAWTLQRNTEAFF
TGTGCCTGGACTCTCCAGAGGAACACTGAAGCTTTCTTT
>TRBV11-1|TRBJ2-2|-|-
CASSLLKTLTGELFF
TGTGCCAGCAGCCTCCTGAAGACGCTAACCGGGGAGCTGTTTTTT
>TRBV20-1|TRBJ2-7|-|-
CSPGSTYEQYF
TGCAGTCCCGGGAGTACCTACGAGCAGTACTTC
>TRBV15|TRBJ2-5|few|TRBD1
CATSRDPGRGRIQETQYF
TGTGCCACCAGCAGAGATCCGGGCAGGGGGCGAATACAAGAGACCCAGTACTTC
>TRBV10-3|TRBJ2-5|many|-
CAISEQETQYF
TGTGCCATCAGTGAGCAAGAGACCCAGTACTTC
>TRBV7-9|TRBJ2-5|few|-
CASSLGPTSRTQYF
TGTGCCAGCAGCTTGGGTCCGACTTCCAGGACCCAGTACTTC
>TRBV5-1|TRBJ1-1|-|-
CASSRGLNTEAFF
TGCGCCAGCAGCCGGGGCTTGAACACTGAAGCTTTCTTT
>TRBV9|TRBJ1-5|-|TRBD1
CASSSGTGYGNQPQHF
TGTGCCAGCAGCTCCGGGACAGGGTACGGCAATCAGCCCCAGCATTTT
>TRBV7-2|TRBJ2-5|few|-
CASTIRAVGETQYF
TGTGCCAGCACCATAAGGGCCGTGGGGGAGACCCAGTACTTC
>TRBV11-3|TRBJ2-1|few|TRBD2
CASSSGLAGVYNEQFF
TGTGCCAGCAGCTCGGGACTAGCGGGTGTTTACAATGAGCAGTTCTTC
>TRBV9|TRBJ2-7|few|TRBD1
CASSPRQGTYEQYF
TGTGCCAGCAGCCCCCGACAGGGAACCTACGAGCAGTACTTC
>TRBV2|TRBJ2-5|-|-
CASRWSPGETQYF
TGTGCCAGCAGGTGGAGCCCCGGGGAGACCCAGTACTTC
>TRBV4-3|TRBJ1-1|-|TRBD1
CASSRQGRNTEAFF
TGCGCCAGCAGCCGACAGGGGAGAAACACTGAAGCTTTCTTT
>TRBV7-9|TRBJ2-3|-|TRBD1
CASSTQGQATDTQYF
TGTGCCAGCAGCACCCAGGGACAGGCCACAGATACGCAGTATTTT
>TRBV6-6|TRBJ1-6|-|TRBD1
CASSYSGQGASPLHF
TGTGCCAGCAGTTACTCGGGGCAGGGGGCTTCACCCCTCCACTTT
>TRBV10-3|TRBJ2-1|few|TRBD2
CASLLAGGRNNEQFF
TGTGCCAGTCTTTTAGCGGGAGGGCGAAACAATGAGCAGTTCTTC
>TRBV6-5|TRBJ1-1|few|-
CASSYSRNTGNTEAFF
TGTGCCAGCAGTTATTCCCGCAATACCGGGAACACTGAAGCTTTCTTT